These T cell receptor beta chains were read from a single sample in a study of early T cells in non-severe SARS-CoV-2 infection. TCRdb reprocessed the 5' RACE reads via MiXCR and lists one record per CDR3 protein. The sample shows around 77,000 distinct CDR3 sequences, roughly 15% of them seen only once. This sample comprised whole blood, obtained at baseline. Receptors originate from an adult who was a healthcare worker with PCR-confirmed SARS-CoV-2 infection or an uninfected control (not recorded which). Each CDR3 is given with its conserved first and last residue. D genes are given only for firm matches. Expanded clones get a size class; other rows say once, few or many, or leave the size out.

many	NA	TRBJ1-4	TRBV20-1	CSARDGRTGNEKLFF	TGCAGTGCTAGAGATGGACGGACTGGTAATGAAAAACTGTTTTTT
few	TRBD2	TRBJ2-7	TRBV28	CASSFQRGGVGYEQYF	TGTGCCAGCAGTTTCCAACGGGGAGGGGTTGGGTACGAGCAGTACTTC
NA	NA	TRBJ2-3	TRBV7-2	CASSPSSTDTQYF	TGTGCCAGCAGCCCCTCTAGCACAGATACGCAGTATTTT
few	NA	TRBJ2-5	TRBV5-1	CASRTGARETQYF	TGCGCCAGCAGGACTGGGGCCAGGGAGACCCAGTACTTC
many	TRBD1	TRBJ1-2	TRBV9	CASSSPTGVRGYTF	TGTGCCAGCAGCTCACCGACAGGGGTGAGAGGCTACACCTTC
few	NA	TRBJ2-7	TRBV3-1	CASSHRHVGLEPYEQYF	TGTGCCAGCAGCCACAGACATGTAGGACTGGAGCCCTACGAGCAGTACTTC
medium-sized	TRBD2	TRBJ2-3	TRBV2	CASSLTSGYTDTQYF	TGTGCCAGCAGTCTCACTAGCGGGTACACAGATACGCAGTATTTT
NA	TRBD1	TRBJ1-4	TRBV7-9	CASSLLGTENEKLFF	TGTGCCAGCAGCTTACTCGGGACAGAGAATGAAAAACTGTTTTTT
many	NA	TRBJ1-1	TRBV20-1	CSAREGGTVKTEAFF	TGCAGTGCTAGAGAAGGGGGGACGGTTAAAACTGAAGCTTTCTTT
few	TRBD1	TRBJ2-1	TRBV7-2	CASSLVRQGRSYNEQFF	TGTGCCAGCAGCTTAGTCCGACAGGGTCGCTCCTACAATGAGCAGTTCTTC
few	TRBD1	TRBJ2-7	TRBV29-1	CSVEGTGLPYEQYF	TGCAGCGTTGAGGGGACAGGGTTGCCCTACGAGCAGTACTTC
few	TRBD2	TRBJ2-1	TRBV28	CASRRGGSSYNEQFF	TGTGCCAGCCGCCGCGGGGGGAGCTCCTACAATGAGCAGTTCTTC
few	NA	TRBJ2-1	TRBV7-6	CASSSRDGGPAGNEQFF	TGTGCCAGCAGCTCGAGGGATGGGGGACCCGCGGGAAATGAGCAGTTCTTC
many	TRBD2	TRBJ2-1	TRBV29-1	CSVEDPSSSGKQFF	TGCAGCGTTGAAGATCCGTCCTCTAGCGGAAAGCAGTTCTTC
few	NA	TRBJ2-7	TRBV5-1	CASSSESYEQYF	TGCGCCAGCAGTTCAGAGTCCTACGAGCAGTACTTC
few	TRBD2	TRBJ2-3	TRBV28	CASSLLGGSVTDTQYF	TGTGCCAGCAGTTTACTCGGCGGGAGCGTCACAGATACGCAGTATTTT
NA	NA	TRBJ2-2	TRBV7-2	CASSLAHAGELFF	TGTGCCAGCAGCTTAGCGCACGCCGGGGAGCTGTTTTTT
NA	TRBD2	TRBJ2-5	TRBV3-1	CASSQVSGSGVTQYF	TGTGCCAGCAGCCAAGTGAGCGGGAGCGGGGTGACCCAGTACTTC
few	TRBD2	TRBJ2-3	TRBV27	CASSLGVSGRWGTDTQYF	TGTGCCAGCAGTTTAGGGGTTAGCGGGAGATGGGGCACAGATACGCAGTATTTT
few	NA	TRBJ1-5	TRBV12-3/TRBV12-4	CASGTSSGHNQPQHF	TGTGCCAGCGGCACTAGCTCGGGGCACAATCAGCCCCAGCATTTT
few	NA	TRBJ2-7	TRBV5-5	CASSLGPGSSYEQYF	TGTGCCAGCAGCTTGGGTCCGGGTAGCTCCTACGAGCAGTACTTC
few	TRBD2	TRBJ2-7	TRBV3-1	CASSQGLAGTFGEQYF	TGTGCCAGCAGCCAAGGTCTAGCGGGGACTTTTGGGGAGCAGTACTTC